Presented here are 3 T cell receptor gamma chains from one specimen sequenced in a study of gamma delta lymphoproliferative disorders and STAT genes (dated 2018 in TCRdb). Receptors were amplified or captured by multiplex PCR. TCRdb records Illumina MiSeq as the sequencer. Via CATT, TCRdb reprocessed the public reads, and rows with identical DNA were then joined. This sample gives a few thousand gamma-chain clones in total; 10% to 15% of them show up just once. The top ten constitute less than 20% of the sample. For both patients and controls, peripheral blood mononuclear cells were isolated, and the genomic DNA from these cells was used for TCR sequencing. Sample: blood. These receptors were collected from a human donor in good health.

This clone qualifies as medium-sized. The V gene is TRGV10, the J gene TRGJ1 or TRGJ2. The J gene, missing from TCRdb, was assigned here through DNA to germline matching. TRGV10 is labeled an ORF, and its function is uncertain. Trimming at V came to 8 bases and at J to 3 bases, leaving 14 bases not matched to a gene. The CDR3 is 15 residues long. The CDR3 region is CAAWDSGPFYYKKLF. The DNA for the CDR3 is TGTGCTGCGTGGGATTCGGGCCCCTTTTATTATAAGAAACTCTTT.

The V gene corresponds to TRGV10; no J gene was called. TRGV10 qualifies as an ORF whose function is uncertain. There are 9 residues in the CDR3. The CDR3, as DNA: TGTGCTGCGTCACTTCGTAAACTCTTT. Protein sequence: CAASLRKLF.

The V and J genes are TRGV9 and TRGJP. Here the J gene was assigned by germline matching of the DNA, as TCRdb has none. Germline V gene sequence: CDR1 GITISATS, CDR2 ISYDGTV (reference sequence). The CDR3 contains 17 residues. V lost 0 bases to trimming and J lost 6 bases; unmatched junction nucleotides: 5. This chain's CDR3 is CALWEVRRELGKKIKVF. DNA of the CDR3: TGTGCCTTGTGGGAGGTGCGGCGAGAGTTGGGCAAAAAAATCAAGGTATTT.